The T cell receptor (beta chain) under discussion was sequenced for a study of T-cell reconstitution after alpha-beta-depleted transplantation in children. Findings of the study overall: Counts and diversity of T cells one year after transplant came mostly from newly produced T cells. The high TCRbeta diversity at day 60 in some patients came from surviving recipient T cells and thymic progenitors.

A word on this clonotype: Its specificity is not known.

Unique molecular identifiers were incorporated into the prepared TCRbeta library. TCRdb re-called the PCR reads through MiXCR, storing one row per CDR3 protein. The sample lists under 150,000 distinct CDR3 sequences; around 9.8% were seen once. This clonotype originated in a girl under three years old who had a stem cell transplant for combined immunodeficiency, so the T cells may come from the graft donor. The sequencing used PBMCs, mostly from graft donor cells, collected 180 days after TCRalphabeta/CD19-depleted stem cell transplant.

Written as DNA, the CDR3 is TGTGCCAGCAGTTTGTTGGCCTCACCCCTCCACTTT. Encoded protein: CASSLLASPLHF. The chain uses TRBV6-5 and TRBJ1-6; D not certain. CDR1 and CDR2 (germline): MNHEY, SVGAGI. V lost 4 bases and J 10 bases, leaving 8 bases between the germline ends. CDR3 length: 12 amino acids.